These 21 T cell receptor beta chains were all obtained from the same sample, sequenced in a study of T cell repertoires in cytomegalovirus infection (dated by TCRdb to between 2018 and 2021). These reads were obtained on an Illumina HiSeq 1500. TCRdb took the public reads, trimmed them with fastp at Q25, ran MiXCR for clone calling and kept in-frame beta chains. Here each entry gathers all rows of one CDR3 protein and keeps the most common genes and DNA. This sample gives about 310,000 distinct CDR3 sequences in total; 25% of them show up just once. Clones ranked in the top ten supply less than 15% of the sample. Their antigens remain unidentified. The sample's treatment or condition, from its label and the paper: in vitro stimulation with specific CMV peptide epitopes to enrich CMV-specific T cells. The sequencing here drew on cultured PBMCs, taken from culture after CMV antigen stimulation. The receptors were gathered from a human donor in good health (CMV status not recorded). Some clones in this sample may be carry-over from other donors' samples.

The chain recombines TRBV12-5 with TRBJ2-5; D is perhaps TRBD1 (6 bases). CDR1 and CDR2 from the germline V gene are LGHNT and FRNRAP. There are 15 residues in the CDR3. V was cut by 6 bases and J by 2 bases, with 16 bases left in between. The CDR3 here is CASGTRGMRQETQYF. The CDR3 DNA follows: TGTGCTAGTGGAACCAGGGGAATGAGGCAAGAGACCCAGTACTTC. Looking up the rest from reference TRBV12-5 and TRBJ2-5 gives the full variable domain: DARVTQTPRHKVTEMGQEVTMRCQPILGHNTVFWYRQTMMQGLELLAYFRNRAPLDDSGMPKDRFSAEMPDATLATLKIQPSEPRDSAVYFCASGTRGMRQETQYFGPGTRLLVL.

The chain uses TRBV7-2 and TRBJ1-2; no clear D. V dropped 4 bases and J dropped 6 bases, with 9 bases sitting between them. The CDR3 spans 12 residues. In germline, CDR1 is SGHTA, CDR2 FQGNSA. The DNA of the CDR3 is TGTGCCAGCAGCTCGGGGTCGGATGGCTACACCTTC. Translated: CASSSGSDGYTF.

This sequence joins TRBV12-3 or TRBV12-4 and TRBJ1-5; D is perhaps TRBD1 (5 bases). The ends were cut back, 4 bases at V and 7 bases at J, with 17 bases in the middle. This CDR3 region has 15 residues. Here the CDR3 DNA reads TGTGCCAGCAGTTATTCGGGTCAGGGAGGCCAGCCCCAGCATTTT. This sequence encodes CASSYSGQGGQPQHF.

The chain carries TRBV4-3 and TRBJ2-7; D may correspond to TRBD1 or TRBD2 (6 bases each). Germline values: CDR1 LGHNA, CDR2 YSLEER. Trimming shortened V by 1 base and J by 3 bases, and 10 bases separated the two germline ends. The CDR3 contains 14 residues. This CDR3 is CASSQARGGYEQYF. CDR3 DNA: TGCGCCAGCAGCCAAGCCAGGGGAGGCTACGAGCAGTACTTC.

A few counts support this clonotype. This chain uses TRBV28 with TRBJ1-5; weak D call: TRBD1 (5 bases). The germline V gene has CDR1 MDHEN and CDR2 SYDVKM. CDR3 length: 15 amino acids. Trimming took off 2 bases at V and 9 bases at J, with 17 bases between the two ends. CDR3 DNA sequence: TGTGCCAGCAGTTTAAGGGGTGGGGCGATAGGGCCCCAGCATTTT. Amino acid sequence: CASSLRGGAIGPQHF.

This clonotype was detected ten times or more. The chain uses TRBV7-2 and TRBJ1-5, with D perhaps TRBD1 (5 bases). Looked up from germline, CDR1 is SGHTA and CDR2 is FQGNSA. V was cut by 2 bases and J by 4 bases, with 12 bases left in between. This CDR3 is built from 15 residues. The CDR3 nucleotides are TGTGCCAGCAGCTTAAATCAGGGAATTAATCAGCCCCAGCATTTT. Translating it yields CASSLNQGINQPQHF.

This clonotype was counted many times. The chain carries TRBV7-3 and TRBJ2-3, with 10 bases that match TRBD2. Germline CDR1 SGHTA, CDR2 FQGTGA. The V and J ends lost 5 bases and 5 bases, in that order; junction bases with no gene match: 7. CDR3 length: 15 residues. The CDR3 here is CASSPAGGPGDTQYF. In nucleotides, the CDR3 is TGTGCCAGCAGCCCAGCGGGAGGGCCGGGAGATACGCAGTATTTT.

The rearrangement links TRBV15 to TRBJ1-5; D remains ambiguous. The V end was cut by 0 bases, the J end by 2 bases, with 5 bases between. CDR3 length: 14 residues. Germline V gene sequence: CDR1 LNHNV, CDR2 YYDKDF (reference sequence). CDR3 amino acids: CATSRDKGNQPQHF. CDR3 nucleotide sequence: TGTGCCACCAGCAGAGATAAGGGCAATCAGCCCCAGCATTTT.

This clonotype has more than one count but fewer than ten. This chain uses TRBV2 with TRBJ1-5, with 7 positions matching TRBD1. The germline CDR1 and CDR2 sequences are SNHLY and FYNNEI. J was trimmed by 1 base and V by 5 bases; bases with no gene match: 8. The CDR3 is 16 amino acids. CDR3 in DNA: TGTGCCAGCAGTAAACCGGACAGGTTGAGCAATCAGCCCCAGCATTTT. Amino acid sequence: CASSKPDRLSNQPQHF.

The genes are TRBV14 and TRBJ2-2, with D unresolved. This CDR3 has 15 amino acids. CDR1 is SGHDN, CDR2 FVKESK, per germline. Trimming took off 0 bases at V and 7 bases at J, with 12 bases between the two ends. The CDR3 loop is CASSQDQGNVGELFF. The CDR3 region has the DNA TGTGCCAGCAGCCAAGATCAAGGGAATGTCGGGGAGCTGTTTTTT.

This clonotype has at least ten counts. V usage is TRBV28 and J usage is TRBJ1-1; 12 bases are a match to TRBD1. The trim removed 5 bases at V and 4 bases at J, leaving 11 bases unmatched. The CDR3 has 17 residues. CDR1 and CDR2 (germline): MDHEN, SYDVKM. Here the CDR3 reads CASSPSGTGGWFTEAFF. The CDR3 bases are TGTGCCAGCAGTCCTTCCGGGACAGGGGGCTGGTTCACTGAAGCTTTCTTT.

The sample holds a few counts of this clonotype. The chain uses TRBV29-1 and TRBJ2-2; 11 positions agree with TRBD1. Germline V gene data show CDR1 as SQVTM and CDR2 as ANQGSEA. The CDR3 covers 14 residues. V was clipped by 7 bases and J by 4 bases; unmatched bases: 5. The CDR3, as DNA: TGCAGCGCAAAGGACAGGGGGCTCACCGGGGAGCTGTTTTTT. Protein sequence: CSAKDRGLTGELFF.

V usage is TRBV7-9 and J usage is TRBJ2-2, with D possibly being TRBD2 (5 bases). Trimming cost V 7 bases and J 1 base, with 10 bases left between them. Germline loops: CDR1 SEHNR, CDR2 FQNEAQ (reference sequence). The CDR3 loop spans 14 amino acids. DNA of the CDR3: TGTGCCAGCACCGGACTGAAGAACACCGGGGAGCTGTTTTTT. It is translated as CASTGLKNTGELFF. The variable domain in full, completed from reference TRBV7-9 and TRBJ2-2, reads DTGVSQNPRHKITKRGQNVTFRCDPISEHNRLYWYRQTLGQGPEFLTYFQNEAQLEKSRLLSDRFSAERPKGSFSTLEIQRTEQGDSAMYLCASTGLKNTGELFFGEGSRLTVL.

This clonotype was seen more than once but under ten times. The V call is TRBV6-2 or TRBV6-3, the J call TRBJ2-2; D remains ambiguous. The V and J ends lost 2 bases and 0 bases respectively, with 7 bases between them. This CDR3 region has 15 residues. From germline, CDR1 is MNHEY and CDR2 SVGEGT. This CDR3 is CASSYGTANTGELFF. DNA for the CDR3: TGTGCCAGCAGTTACGGAACGGCGAACACCGGGGAGCTGTTTTTT.

This clonotype was counted at least ten times. The V gene is TRBV7-2, the J gene TRBJ2-7, with D perhaps matching TRBD2 (5 bases). Germline lookup yields CDR1 SGHTA and CDR2 FQGNSA. This CDR3 contains 14 residues. V lost 1 base to trimming and J lost 7 bases, with 14 bases between them. CDR3 nucleotide sequence: TGTGCCAGCAGCTTAGGTTCGACCTCGGGGGAGCAGTACTTC. It yields the protein CASSLGSTSGEQYF.

This sequence joins TRBV4-1 and TRBJ2-1; TRBD1 agrees at 8 bases. The CDR3 runs 16 residues. V trimming: 6 bases; J trimming: 2 bases; junction bases outside the gene matches: 9. Germline CDR1 is MGHRA and CDR2 is YSYEKL. In nucleotides, the CDR3 is TGCGCCAGCAGACCCACCGGGACAGGTACCTACAATGAGCAGTTCTTC. Its translation is CASRPTGTGTYNEQFF.

The genes are TRBV18 and TRBJ1-2, with a possible D match to TRBD1 (6 bases). The CDR3 is made up of 15 amino acids. Germline CDR1 and CDR2: KGHSH and LQKENI. The V gene lost 3 bases and the J gene lost 1 base, with 12 bases spanning the gap. The CDR3, as DNA: TGTGCCAGCTCACCCGGGACACTCCATAACTATGGCTACACCTTC. Residues: CASSPGTLHNYGYTF.

CDR3 sequence reads: CAWKGQGNTEAFF. The CDR3 DNA is TGTGCCTGGAAGGGGCAGGGAAACACTGAAGCTTTCTTT. This sequence joins TRBV30 and TRBJ1-1; weak D call: TRBD1 (5 bases). The V end was cut by 4 bases, the J end by 2 bases, with 11 bases between. Germline-derived CDR1 and CDR2 are GTSNPN and SVGIG (reference sequence). The CDR3 extends over 13 amino acids.

This chain's CDR3 is CASRLGSGGLINLAKNIQYF. The CDR3 nucleotides read TGTGCCAGCAGGCTTGGATCTGGGGGCCTGATTAATCTAGCCAAAAACATTCAGTACTTC. The gene calls are TRBV6-2 or TRBV6-3 and TRBJ2-4; a possible D gene is TRBD1 (6 bases). Germline V gene data show CDR1 as MNHEY and CDR2 as SVGEGT. This CDR3 spans 20 amino acids. V gave up 6 bases and J gave up 0 bases, with 27 bases separating them.

The chain combines TRBV25-1 with TRBJ2-5; 13 nucleotides line up with TRBD2. CDR3 size: 18 residues. The V gene end was trimmed by 1 base and the J gene end by 5 bases; junction bases not matched to a gene: 10. CDR1 is MGHDK, CDR2 SYGVNS, per germline. The CDR3 sequence is CASSEFLTSGRMSETQYF. The CDR3 bases are TGTGCCAGCAGTGAATTTTTGACTAGCGGGAGGATGAGTGAGACCCAGTACTTC.

The genes are TRBV12-3 or TRBV12-4 and TRBJ1-1; 8 bases map to TRBD1. V shed 6 bases and J 1 base; nucleotides not matched to a gene: 1. The CDR3 runs 13 residues. CDR3 nucleotides: TGTGCCAGCAGGACAGGGGCGAACACTGAAGCTTTCTTT. Its translation is CASRTGANTEAFF.